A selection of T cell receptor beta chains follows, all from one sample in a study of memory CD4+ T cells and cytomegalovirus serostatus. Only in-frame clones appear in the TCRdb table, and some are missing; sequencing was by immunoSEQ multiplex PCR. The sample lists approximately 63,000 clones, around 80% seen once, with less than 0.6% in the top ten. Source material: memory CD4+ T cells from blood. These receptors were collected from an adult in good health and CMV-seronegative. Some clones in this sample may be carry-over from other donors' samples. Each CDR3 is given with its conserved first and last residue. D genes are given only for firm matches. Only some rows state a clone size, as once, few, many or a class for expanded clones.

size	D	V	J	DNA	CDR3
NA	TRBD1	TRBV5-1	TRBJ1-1	TGCGCCAGCAGCTTAGTCGGGACAGGCTGGGTGGACACTGAAGCTTTCTTT	CASSLVGTGWVDTEAFF
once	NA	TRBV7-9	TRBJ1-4	TGTGCCAGCAGCTTGGGTAATCATGAAAAACTGTTTTTT	CASSLGNHEKLFF
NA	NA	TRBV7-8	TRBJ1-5	TGTGCCAGCAGCTTAGACGCGGGTCATAATCAGCCCCAGCATTTT	CASSLDAGHNQPQHF
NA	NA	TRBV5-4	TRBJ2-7	TGTGCCAGCACCAAACAGAGGGCCCACGAGCAGTACTTC	CASTKQRAHEQYF
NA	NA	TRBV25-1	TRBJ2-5	TGTGCCAGCAGTGAGCCGAACTTCCAAGAGACCCAGTACTTC	CASSEPNFQETQYF
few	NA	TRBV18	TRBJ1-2	TGTGCCAGCTCACTGACTGCGGACGGTGTGGGCTATGGCTACACCTTC	CASSLTADGVGYGYTF
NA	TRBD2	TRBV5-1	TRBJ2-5	TGCGCCAGCAGCTTGGCTAGCGGGGTGGGAGAGACCCAGTACTTC	CASSLASGVGETQYF
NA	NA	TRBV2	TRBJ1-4	TGTGCCAGCAGATGGACCGTCGCTAATGAAAAACTGTTTTTT	CASRWTVANEKLFF
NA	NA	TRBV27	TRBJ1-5	TGTGCCAGCAGCGGGGTGGGTCAGCCCCAGCATTTT	CASSGVGQPQHF
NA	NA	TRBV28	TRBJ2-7	TGTGCCAGCAGTTCCGGAGGGACAGTACGTGAAGAGCAGTACTTC	CASSSGGTVREEQYF
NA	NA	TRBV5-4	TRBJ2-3	TGTGCCAGCAGCCCGGGACTCCTTAGCACAGATACGCAGTATTTT	CASSPGLLSTDTQYF
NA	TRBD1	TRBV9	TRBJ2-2	TGTGCCAGCAGCGTAGGATTAGTACAGGGGACGGTCACCGGGGAGCTGTTTTTT	CASSVGLVQGTVTGELFF
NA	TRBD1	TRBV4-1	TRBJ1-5	TGCGCCAGCAGCCAAGGGGGACAGCGGAGCAATCAGCCCCAGCATTTT	CASSQGGQRSNQPQHF
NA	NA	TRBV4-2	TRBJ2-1	TGTGCCAGCAGCCAAGATGGGGTGGGCAATGAGCAGTTCTTC	CASSQDGVGNEQFF
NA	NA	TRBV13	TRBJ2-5	TGTGCCAGCAGCTTAGGTGGCAGAACCCAAGAGACCCAGTACTTC	CASSLGGRTQETQYF
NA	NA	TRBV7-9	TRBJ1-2	TGTGCCAGCAGCTTTAGGAGGGACCGGTATGGCTACACCTTC	CASSFRRDRYGYTF
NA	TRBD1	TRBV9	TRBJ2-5	TGTGCCAGCAGCGTAGGGGACAGGGCTCAAGAGACCCAGTACTTC	CASSVGDRAQETQYF
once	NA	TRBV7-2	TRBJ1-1	TGTGCCAGCAGCTTATTGCCAGGCCACACTGAAGCTTTCTTT	CASSLLPGHTEAFF
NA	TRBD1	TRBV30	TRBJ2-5	TGTGCCTGCGCAGACAGGGCCCTGACCCAGTACTTC	CACADRALTQYF
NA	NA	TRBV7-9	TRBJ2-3	TGTGCCAGCAGCTTTTCGTATGTTTTGCGGGAAAGGGATACGCAGTATTTT	CASSFSYVLRERDTQYF
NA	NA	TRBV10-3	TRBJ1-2	TGTGCCATCAGTGAGAGGGGACACACGAACTATGGCTACACCTTC	CAISERGHTNYGYTF
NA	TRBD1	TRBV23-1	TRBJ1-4	TGCGCCAGCAGTCATCAGAATGGGGCCGCCGGGACAGAACTGTTTTTT	CASSHQNGAAGTELFF
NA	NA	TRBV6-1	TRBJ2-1	TGTGCCAGCAGTGAGAGTCTTGAGCAGTTCTTC	CASSESLEQFF
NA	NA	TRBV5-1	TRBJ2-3	TGCGCCAGCAGCTTGGAAGGGAGCACAGATACGCAGTATTTT	CASSLEGSTDTQYF
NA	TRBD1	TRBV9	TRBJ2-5	TGTGCCAGCAGCCCTAGGGGACAGGGGGCGGTGGAGACCCAGTACTTC	CASSPRGQGAVETQYF